This T cell receptor beta chain was captured in a study of blood T cells in healthy people across ages (dated by TCRdb to between 2014 and 2016). In the study overall: In model experiments, template switching captured roughly one uniquely barcoded TCR beta cDNA molecule for every two T cells. Age-related changes in TCR beta repertoire diversity were measured in the study by deep sequencing normalized with unique cDNA molecular identifiers. Donors were grouped into four age groups: young (average about 15 years), middle-aged (roughly 37), aged (around 56) and long-lived (just over 80). To avoid experimental bias, donors of different ages were distributed randomly across sequencing lanes. Using the same blood draw, the study looked at two additional independent replicas of 1 million unique cDNA reads for two donors, one aged 18 to 30 and the other aged 80 or older.

Beyond this particular receptor, the publication reports: There was a strong correlation between observed TCR beta diversity and the percentage of naive T cells measured by flow cytometry. The long-lived group showed more naive CD4+ T cells, fewer expanded clones and increased TCR diversity than the aged group, suggesting age selection. Total diversity estimates from one million sequenced T cells were considered lower bounds and underestimates. Since profiling was done on bulk unsorted PBMCs, naive and antigen-experienced compartments could not be conclusively compared. Observed TCR beta diversity per million T cells fell roughly linearly with age, and a significant reduction was already apparent by age roughly 40. Donor CMV infection status was unknown, potentially confounding age-related changes in expanded clonotypes.

Receptors were amplified or captured by 5' RACE. Sequencing used an Illumina HiSeq 2500. A second 7 to 11 cycle PCR used a sample-barcoded 5' primer and a J-beta primer mix. A template-switch 5' adaptor carrying 12 random nucleotides introduced a unique molecular identifier onto each TCR beta cDNA molecule. At least 2.5 million CDR3-containing paired-end reads were obtained from each sample. First-strand cDNA synthesis was performed from all RNA using the Mint cDNA synthesis kit, with priming by a TRBC-specific oligonucleotide. After uracil-DNA glycosylase treatment, a first 18-cycle PCR used universal primers M1SS and BC2_uni_R on all cDNA. The authors' pipeline ran thus. For normalization, 1 million high-quality reads were randomly selected from each sample, with every read carrying a distinct molecular identifier. Instead of being binned into consensus sequences, reads that shared molecular identifiers were thrown out. CDR3 identification, clonotype clustering and error correction used MiTCR with a Q25 quality threshold and the strictest error-elimination algorithm. A nonparametric unseen species model with Euler transformation was used to estimate a lower bound on total TCR beta diversity. The public reads were reprocessed in TCRdb via fastp at Q25 and MiXCR, keeping in-frame beta chains. Rows matching on CDR3 protein sequence are summarized as one entry with the most common DNA and genes. TCRdb's processing, not the authors' own work, is the source of the V and J calls. This sample is represented by fewer than 1,000,000 distinct CDR3 sequences; more than 40% of them were singletons. Together, the top ten hold about a fifth of the sample.

Systemically healthy Caucasian individuals from Russia, over 30 in total and aged about 6 to 100 years, were included as donors. Each donor gave about 10 milliliters of peripheral blood, drawn into EDTA-treated Vacutainer tubes. PBMCs were isolated by Ficoll-Paque density-gradient centrifugation, with at least 7 million obtained per sample. Total RNA was extracted from PBMCs with Trizol reagent, with at least 6 micrograms obtained per sample. For every donor, an aliquot of PBMCs went through flow cytometry to measure the percentages of naive CD45RAhigh/CD27high T cells. In the germline V gene, CDR1 corresponds to SGDLS and CDR2 to YYNGEE. The CDR3 spans 14 residues, from the cysteine through the phenylalanine. Of all the DNA, just the CDR3 is kept, 42 bases in frame from base 1. After removal of 0 bases from V and 12 bases from J, the junction retains 7 bases not matched to a gene. A word on this clonotype: It lacks a known antigen. No base-level quality is on record; no much larger clone is a single base apart.

This TCR came from a man in his sixties in good health. The chain is assembled from TRBV9 and TRBJ2-1, with 9 middle bases fitting TRBD2. Sequenced: blood. The sequenced DNA is TGTGCCAGCAGCGTAGATGGCGGGGGGGCGAGGCAGTTCTTC. Its protein reads: CASSVDGGGARQFF. When the CDR3 is completed using the reference TRBV9 and TRBJ2-1 genes on either side, the full variable domain is DSGVTQTPKHLITATGQRVTLRCSPRSGDLSVYWYQQSLDQGLQFLIQYYNGEERAKGNILERFSAQQFPDLHSELNLSSLELGDSALYFCASSVDGGGARQFFGPGTRLTVL.